This T cell receptor (beta chain) was recorded in a study of T cell repertoires in aging, cancer and after chemotherapy. Study context: Six age groups, ranging from 30 or younger to 70 or older, included the donors. The full dataset contained several million TCR reads.

CDR3 length equals 14 residues. Germline CDR1 is MNHNY and CDR2 is SVGAGI (reference sequence). V was clipped by 3 bases and J by 2 bases; unmatched bases: 2. Rearranged V-D-J TRB sequences were amplified with a mixed TRB-A/B primer pool. TCRdb reprocessed the multiplex PCR reads with MiXCR, giving one entry per CDR3 protein. The sample has over 15,000 distinct CDR3 sequences, 30% to 45% seen once. On this clonotype itself: What it binds is unknown.

Amplification of TCR beta used genomic DNA extracted from peripheral blood. Findings of the study overall: Across the chemotherapy interval, each cancer cohort showed higher median generation probability, suggesting thymic rebound. Loss of evenness, beyond lost richness, contributed to age-related TCR diversity decline in cancer patients.

This TCR came from a human donor with a solid tumor. The specimen was blood. The V call is TRBV6-6, the J call TRBJ2-5; TRBD1 aligns across 8 bases. Written as DNA, the CDR3 is TGTGCCAGCAGTTATCGGGACAGGCAAGAGACCCAGTACTTC. Translation gives CASSYRDRQETQYF.